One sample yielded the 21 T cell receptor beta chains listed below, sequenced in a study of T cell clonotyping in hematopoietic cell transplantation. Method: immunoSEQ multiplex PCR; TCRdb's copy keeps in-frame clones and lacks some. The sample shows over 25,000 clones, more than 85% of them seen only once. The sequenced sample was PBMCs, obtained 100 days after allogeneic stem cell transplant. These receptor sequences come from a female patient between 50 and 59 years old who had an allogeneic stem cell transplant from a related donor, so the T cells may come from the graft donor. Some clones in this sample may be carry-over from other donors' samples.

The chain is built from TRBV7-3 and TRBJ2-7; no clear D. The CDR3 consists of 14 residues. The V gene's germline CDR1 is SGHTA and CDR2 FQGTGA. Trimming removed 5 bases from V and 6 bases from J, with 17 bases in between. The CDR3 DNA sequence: TGTGCCAGCAGCGAAAGAACGCCATGTTTCGAGCAGTACTTC. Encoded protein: CASSERTPCFEQYF.

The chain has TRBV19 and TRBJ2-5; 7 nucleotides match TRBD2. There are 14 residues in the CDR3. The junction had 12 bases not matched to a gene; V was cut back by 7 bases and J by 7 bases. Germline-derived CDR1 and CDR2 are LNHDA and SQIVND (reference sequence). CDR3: CASNGGGWVGTQYF. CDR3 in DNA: TGTGCCAGTAACGGCGGGGGTTGGGTCGGGACCCAGTACTTC.

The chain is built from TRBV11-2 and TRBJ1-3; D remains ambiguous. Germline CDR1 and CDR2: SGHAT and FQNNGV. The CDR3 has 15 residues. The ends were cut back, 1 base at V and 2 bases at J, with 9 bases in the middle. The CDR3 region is CASSLGQAPGNTIYF. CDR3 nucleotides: TGTGCCAGCAGCTTAGGGCAGGCCCCTGGAAACACCATATATTTT.

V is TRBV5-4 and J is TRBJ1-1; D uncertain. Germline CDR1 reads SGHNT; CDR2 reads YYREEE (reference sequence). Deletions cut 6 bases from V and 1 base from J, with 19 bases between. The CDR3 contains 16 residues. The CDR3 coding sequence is TGTGCCAGCACCCCGTCGAGGTTAGCTACGAACACTGAAGCTTTCTTT. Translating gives CASTPSRLATNTEAFF.

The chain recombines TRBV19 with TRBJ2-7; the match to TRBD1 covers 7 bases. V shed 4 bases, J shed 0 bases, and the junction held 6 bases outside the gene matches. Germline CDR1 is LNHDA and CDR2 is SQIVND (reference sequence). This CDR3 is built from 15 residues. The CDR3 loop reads CASSKQGSSSYEQYF. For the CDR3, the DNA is TGTGCCAGTAGTAAACAGGGGTCGAGCTCCTACGAGCAGTACTTC.

DNA of the CDR3: TGTGCCAGTAGTTTACCAGGGTTCACAGATACGCAGTATTTT. Protein product: CASSLPGFTDTQYF. This chain connects TRBV19 to TRBJ2-3; D perhaps matches TRBD1 (5 bases). The germline V gene has CDR1 LNHDA and CDR2 SQIVND (reference sequence). The length of the CDR3 is 14 residues. The ends were cut back, 5 bases at V and 2 bases at J, with 11 bases in the middle.

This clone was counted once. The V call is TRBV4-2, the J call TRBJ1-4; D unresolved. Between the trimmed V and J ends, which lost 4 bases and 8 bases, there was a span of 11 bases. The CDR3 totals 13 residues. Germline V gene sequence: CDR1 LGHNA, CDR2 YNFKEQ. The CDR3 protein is CASSRRREEKLFF. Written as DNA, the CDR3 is TGTGCCAGCAGCCGTCGAAGGGAAGAAAAACTGTTTTTT.

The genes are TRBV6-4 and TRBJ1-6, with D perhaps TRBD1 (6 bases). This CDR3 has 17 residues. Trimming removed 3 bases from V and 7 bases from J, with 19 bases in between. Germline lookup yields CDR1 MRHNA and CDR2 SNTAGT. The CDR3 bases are TGTGCCAGCAGTGAAACCCCCGGGGGCGCGGGAAATTCACCCCTCCACTTT. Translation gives CASSETPGGAGNSPLHF.

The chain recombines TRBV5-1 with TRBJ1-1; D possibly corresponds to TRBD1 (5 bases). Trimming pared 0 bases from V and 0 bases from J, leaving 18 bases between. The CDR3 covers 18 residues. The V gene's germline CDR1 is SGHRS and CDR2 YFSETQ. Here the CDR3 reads CASSLGAFTGTMNTEAFF. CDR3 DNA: TGCGCCAGCAGCTTGGGGGCCTTTACCGGGACCATGAACACTGAAGCTTTCTTT.

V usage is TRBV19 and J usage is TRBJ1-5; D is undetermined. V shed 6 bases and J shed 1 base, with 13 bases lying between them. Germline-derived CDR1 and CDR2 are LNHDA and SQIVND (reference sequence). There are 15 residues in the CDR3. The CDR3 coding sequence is TGTGCCAGTAGCCCGATCGGGCGGAGCAATCAGCCCCAGCATTTT. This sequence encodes CASSPIGRSNQPQHF.

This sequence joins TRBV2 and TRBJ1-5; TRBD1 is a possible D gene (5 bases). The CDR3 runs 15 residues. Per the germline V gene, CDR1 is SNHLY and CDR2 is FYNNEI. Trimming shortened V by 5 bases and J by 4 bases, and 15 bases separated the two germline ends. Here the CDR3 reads CASSSDSGGNQPQHF. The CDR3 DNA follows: TGTGCCAGCAGTTCCGACAGTGGAGGGAATCAGCCCCAGCATTTT.

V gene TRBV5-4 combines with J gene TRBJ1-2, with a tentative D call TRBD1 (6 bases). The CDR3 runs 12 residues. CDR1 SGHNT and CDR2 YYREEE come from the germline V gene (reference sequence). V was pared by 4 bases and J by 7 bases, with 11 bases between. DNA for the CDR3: TGTGCCAGCAGCAGGGACATTGGTGGCTACACCTTC. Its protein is CASSRDIGGYTF.

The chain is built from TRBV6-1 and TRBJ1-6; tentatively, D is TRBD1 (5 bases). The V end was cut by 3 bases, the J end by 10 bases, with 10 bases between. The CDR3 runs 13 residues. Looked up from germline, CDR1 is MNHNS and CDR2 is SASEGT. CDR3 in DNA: TGTGCCAGCAGTGATAGACAGAAATCACCCCTCCACTTT. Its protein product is CASSDRQKSPLHF.

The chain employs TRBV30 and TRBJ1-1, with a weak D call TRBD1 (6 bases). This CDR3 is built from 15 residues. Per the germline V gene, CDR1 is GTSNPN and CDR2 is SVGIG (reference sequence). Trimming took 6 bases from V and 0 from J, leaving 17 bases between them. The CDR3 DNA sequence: TGTGCCTGTCGAAATGGACAGACCTTGAACACTGAAGCTTTCTTT. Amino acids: CACRNGQTLNTEAFF.

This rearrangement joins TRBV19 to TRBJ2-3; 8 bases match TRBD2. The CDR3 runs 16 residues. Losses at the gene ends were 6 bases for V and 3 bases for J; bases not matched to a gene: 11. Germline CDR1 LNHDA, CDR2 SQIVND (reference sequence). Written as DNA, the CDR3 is TGTGCCAGTAGCAGCCGGGGGGGCGGTGGGACAGATACGCAGTATTTT. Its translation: CASSSRGGGGTDTQYF.

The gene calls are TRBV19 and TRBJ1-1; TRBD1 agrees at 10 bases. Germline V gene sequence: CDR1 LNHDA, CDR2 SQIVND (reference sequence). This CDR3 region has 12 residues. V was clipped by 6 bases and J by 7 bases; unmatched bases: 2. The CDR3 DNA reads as TGTGCCAGTAGAAGGACAGGGGGTGAAGCTTTCTTT. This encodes CASRRTGGEAFF.

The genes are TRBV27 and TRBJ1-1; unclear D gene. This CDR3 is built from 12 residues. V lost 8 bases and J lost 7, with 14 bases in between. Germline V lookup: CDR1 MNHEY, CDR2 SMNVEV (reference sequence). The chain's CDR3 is CASGFEGIEAFF. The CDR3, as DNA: TGTGCCAGCGGGTTCGAGGGTATTGAAGCTTTCTTT.

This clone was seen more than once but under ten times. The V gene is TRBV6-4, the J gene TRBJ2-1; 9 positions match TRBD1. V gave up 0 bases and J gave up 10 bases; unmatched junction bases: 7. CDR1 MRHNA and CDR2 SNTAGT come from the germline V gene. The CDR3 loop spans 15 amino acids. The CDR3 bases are TGTGCCAGCAGTGACTCGCGGGACAGGGCTGAGGAGCAGTTCTTC. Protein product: CASSDSRDRAEEQFF.

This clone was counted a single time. The CDR3, as DNA: TGTGCCAGCAGCGGCCCCGGGACAGGCCTCACCGGGGAGCTGTTTTTT. Translated: CASSGPGTGLTGELFF. The V call is TRBV9, the J call TRBJ2-2; TRBD1 matches 8 bases. This CDR3 has 16 residues. J gave up 4 bases and V 3 bases, and 8 bases lay outside the gene matches. Germline lookup yields CDR1 SGDLS and CDR2 YYNGEE. The entire variable domain, with the rest obtained from reference TRBV9 and TRBJ2-2, is as follows: DSGVTQTPKHLITATGQRVTLRCSPRSGDLSVYWYQQSLDQGLQFLIQYYNGEERAKGNILERFSAQQFPDLHSELNLSSLELGDSALYFCASSGPGTGLTGELFFGEGSRLTVL.

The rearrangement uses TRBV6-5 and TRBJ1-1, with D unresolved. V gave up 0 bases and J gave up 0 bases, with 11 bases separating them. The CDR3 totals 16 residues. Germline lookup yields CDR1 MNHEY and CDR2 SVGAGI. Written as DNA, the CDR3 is TGTGCCAGCAGTTACTCGGCAGGATTCATGAACACTGAAGCTTTCTTT. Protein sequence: CASSYSAGFMNTEAFF.

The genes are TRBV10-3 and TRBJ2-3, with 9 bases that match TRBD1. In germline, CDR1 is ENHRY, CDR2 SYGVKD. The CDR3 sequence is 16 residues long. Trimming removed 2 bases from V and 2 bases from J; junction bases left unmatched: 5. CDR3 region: CAISEPGTGNTDTQYF. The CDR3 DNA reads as TGTGCCATCAGTGAGCCCGGGACAGGGAACACAGATACGCAGTATTTT.